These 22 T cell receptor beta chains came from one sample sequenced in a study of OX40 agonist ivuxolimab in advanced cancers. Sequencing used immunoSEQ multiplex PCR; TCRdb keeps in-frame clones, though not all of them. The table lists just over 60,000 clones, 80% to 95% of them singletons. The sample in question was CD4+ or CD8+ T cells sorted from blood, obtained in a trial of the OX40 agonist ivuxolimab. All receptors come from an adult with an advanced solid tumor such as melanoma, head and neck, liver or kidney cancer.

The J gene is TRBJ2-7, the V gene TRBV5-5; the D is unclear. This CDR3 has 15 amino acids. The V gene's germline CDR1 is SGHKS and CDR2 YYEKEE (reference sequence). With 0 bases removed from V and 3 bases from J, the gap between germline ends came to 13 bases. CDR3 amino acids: CASSLGRSINYEQYF. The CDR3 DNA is TGTGCCAGCAGCTTGGGCAGGTCAATTAACTACGAGCAGTACTTC.

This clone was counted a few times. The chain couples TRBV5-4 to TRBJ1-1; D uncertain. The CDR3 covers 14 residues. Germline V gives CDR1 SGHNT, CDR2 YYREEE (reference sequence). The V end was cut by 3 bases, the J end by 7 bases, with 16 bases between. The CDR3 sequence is CASSSPSNPLEAFF. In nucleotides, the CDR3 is TGTGCCAGCAGCTCCCCAAGTAACCCTCTTGAAGCTTTCTTT.

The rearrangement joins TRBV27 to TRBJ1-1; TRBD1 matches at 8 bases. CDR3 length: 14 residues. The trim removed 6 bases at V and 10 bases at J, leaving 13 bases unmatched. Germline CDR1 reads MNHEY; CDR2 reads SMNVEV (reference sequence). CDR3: CASSPTGAARGAFF. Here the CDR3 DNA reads TGTGCCAGCAGCCCGACAGGGGCCGCGCGTGGAGCTTTCTTT.

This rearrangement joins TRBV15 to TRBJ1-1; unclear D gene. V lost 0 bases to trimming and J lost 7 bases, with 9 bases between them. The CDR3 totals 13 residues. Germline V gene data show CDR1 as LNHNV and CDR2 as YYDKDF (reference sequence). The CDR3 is CATSRDAIGEAFF. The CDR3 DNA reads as TGTGCCACCAGCAGAGACGCGATAGGTGAAGCTTTCTTT.

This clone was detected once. CDR3 amino acids: CASRNGQGIIEAFF. CDR3 sequence (DNA): TGTGCCAGCAGAAACGGACAGGGAATTATTGAAGCTTTCTTT. This chain connects TRBV6-5 to TRBJ1-1; 8 positions match TRBD1. Per the germline V gene, CDR1 is MNHEY and CDR2 is SVGAGI. The CDR3 spans 14 residues. The trim removed 6 bases at V and 7 bases at J, leaving 10 bases unmatched.

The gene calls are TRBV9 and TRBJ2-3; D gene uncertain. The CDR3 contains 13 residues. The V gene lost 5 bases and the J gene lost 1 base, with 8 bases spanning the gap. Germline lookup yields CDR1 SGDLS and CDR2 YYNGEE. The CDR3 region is CASRDTGTDTQYF. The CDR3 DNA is TGTGCCAGCAGGGATACGGGCACAGATACGCAGTATTTT.

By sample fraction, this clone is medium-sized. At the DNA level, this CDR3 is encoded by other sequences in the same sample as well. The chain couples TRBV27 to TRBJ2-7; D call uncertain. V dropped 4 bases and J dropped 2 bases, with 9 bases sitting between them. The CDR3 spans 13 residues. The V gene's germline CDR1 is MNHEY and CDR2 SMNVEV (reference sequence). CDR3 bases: TGTGCCAGCAGTTCAGGAGCTACCTACGAGCAGTACTTC. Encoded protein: CASSSGATYEQYF.

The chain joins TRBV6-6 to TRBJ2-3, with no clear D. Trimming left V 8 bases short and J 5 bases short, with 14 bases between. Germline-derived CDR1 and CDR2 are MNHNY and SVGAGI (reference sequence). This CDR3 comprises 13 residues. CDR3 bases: TGTGCCAGCGCACCATCCCCCCGAGATACGCAGTATTTT. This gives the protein CASAPSPRDTQYF.

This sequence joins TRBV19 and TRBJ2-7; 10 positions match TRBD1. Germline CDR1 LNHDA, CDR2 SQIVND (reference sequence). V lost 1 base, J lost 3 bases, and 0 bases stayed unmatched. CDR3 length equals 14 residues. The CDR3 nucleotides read TGTGCCAGTAGTATAGGGACAGGGGGCTACGAGCAGTACTTC. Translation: CASSIGTGGYEQYF.

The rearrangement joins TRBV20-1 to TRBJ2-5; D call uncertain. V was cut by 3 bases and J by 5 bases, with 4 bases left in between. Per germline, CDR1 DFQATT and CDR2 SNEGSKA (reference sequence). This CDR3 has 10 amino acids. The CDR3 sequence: CSASGETQYF. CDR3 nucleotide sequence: TGCAGTGCTAGCGGGGAGACCCAGTACTTC.

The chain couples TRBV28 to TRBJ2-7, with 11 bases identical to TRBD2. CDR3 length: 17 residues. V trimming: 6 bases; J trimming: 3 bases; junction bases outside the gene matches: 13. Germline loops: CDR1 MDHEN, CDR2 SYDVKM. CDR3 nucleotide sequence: TGTGCCAGCAGCCCCCGAACGCGACTAGCGGGACTCTACGAGCAGTACTTC. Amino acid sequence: CASSPRTRLAGLYEQYF.

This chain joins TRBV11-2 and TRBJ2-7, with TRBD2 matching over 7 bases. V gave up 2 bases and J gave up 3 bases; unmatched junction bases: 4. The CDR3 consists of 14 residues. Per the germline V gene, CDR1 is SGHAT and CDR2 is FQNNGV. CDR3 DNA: TGTGCCAGCAGCTTACCGGGAGGTAACTACGAGCAGTACTTC. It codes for CASSLPGGNYEQYF.

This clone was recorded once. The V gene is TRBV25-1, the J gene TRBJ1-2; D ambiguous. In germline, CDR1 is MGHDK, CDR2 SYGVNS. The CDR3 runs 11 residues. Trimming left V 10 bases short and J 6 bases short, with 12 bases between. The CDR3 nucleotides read TGTGCCACGAAGACAACGAATGGCTACACCTTC. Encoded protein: CATKTTNGYTF.

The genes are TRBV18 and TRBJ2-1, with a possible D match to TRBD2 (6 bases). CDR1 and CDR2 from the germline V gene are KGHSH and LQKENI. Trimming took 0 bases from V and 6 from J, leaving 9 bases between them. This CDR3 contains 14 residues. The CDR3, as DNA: TGTGCCAGCTCACCACCGTTCGGGGGCAATGAGCAGTTCTTC. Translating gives CASSPPFGGNEQFF.

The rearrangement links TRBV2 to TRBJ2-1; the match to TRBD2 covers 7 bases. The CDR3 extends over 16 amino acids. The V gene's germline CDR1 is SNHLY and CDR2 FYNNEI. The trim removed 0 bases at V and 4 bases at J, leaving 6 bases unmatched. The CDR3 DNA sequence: TGTGCCAGCAGTGAAGCGAGGGGACTAATATACAATGAGCAGTTCTTC. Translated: CASSEARGLIYNEQFF.

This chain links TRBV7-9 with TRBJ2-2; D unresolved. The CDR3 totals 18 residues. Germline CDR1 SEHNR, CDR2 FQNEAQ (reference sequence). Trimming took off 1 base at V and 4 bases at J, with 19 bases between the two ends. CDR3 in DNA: TGTGCCAGCAGCTTAGTTTTGGGCAGTGGTCTGACCACCGGGGAGCTGTTTTTT. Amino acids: CASSLVLGSGLTTGELFF.

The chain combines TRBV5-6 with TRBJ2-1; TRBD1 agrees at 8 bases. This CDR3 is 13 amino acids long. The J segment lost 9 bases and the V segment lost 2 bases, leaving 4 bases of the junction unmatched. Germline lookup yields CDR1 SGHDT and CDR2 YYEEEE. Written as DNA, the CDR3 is TGTGCCAGCAGCTTAATTCAGGGGGCTGAGCAGTTCTTC. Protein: CASSLIQGAEQFF.

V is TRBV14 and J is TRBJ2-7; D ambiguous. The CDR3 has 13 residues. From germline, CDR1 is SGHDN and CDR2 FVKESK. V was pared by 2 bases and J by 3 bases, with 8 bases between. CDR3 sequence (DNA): TGTGCCAGCAGCCAATTTCAAGGCTACGAGCAGTACTTC. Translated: CASSQFQGYEQYF.

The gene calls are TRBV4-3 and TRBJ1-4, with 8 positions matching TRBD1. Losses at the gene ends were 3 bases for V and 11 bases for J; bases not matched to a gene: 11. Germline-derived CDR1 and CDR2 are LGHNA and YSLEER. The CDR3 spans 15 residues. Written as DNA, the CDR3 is TGCGCCAGCAGCCAGAGGGACAGGTTAATTGGGAAACTGTTTTTT. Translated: CASSQRDRLIGKLFF.

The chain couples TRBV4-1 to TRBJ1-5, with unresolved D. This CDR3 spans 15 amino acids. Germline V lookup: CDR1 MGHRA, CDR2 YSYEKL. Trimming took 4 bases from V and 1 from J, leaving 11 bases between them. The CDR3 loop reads CASSRVGGSNQPQHF. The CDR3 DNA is TGCGCCAGCAGCCGAGTAGGAGGCAGCAATCAGCCCCAGCATTTT.

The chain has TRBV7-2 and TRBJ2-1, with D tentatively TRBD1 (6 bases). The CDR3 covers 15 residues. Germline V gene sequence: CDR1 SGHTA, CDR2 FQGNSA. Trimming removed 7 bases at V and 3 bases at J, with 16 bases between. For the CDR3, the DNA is TGTGCCAGCACCCGGGACAAGGAGTACTACAATGAGCAGTTCTTC. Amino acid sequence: CASTRDKEYYNEQFF.

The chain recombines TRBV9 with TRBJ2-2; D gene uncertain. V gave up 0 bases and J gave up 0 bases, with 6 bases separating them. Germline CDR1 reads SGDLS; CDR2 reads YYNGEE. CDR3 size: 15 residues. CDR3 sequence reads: CASSVGVANTGELFF. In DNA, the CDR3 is TGTGCCAGCAGCGTAGGAGTCGCGAACACCGGGGAGCTGTTTTTT.